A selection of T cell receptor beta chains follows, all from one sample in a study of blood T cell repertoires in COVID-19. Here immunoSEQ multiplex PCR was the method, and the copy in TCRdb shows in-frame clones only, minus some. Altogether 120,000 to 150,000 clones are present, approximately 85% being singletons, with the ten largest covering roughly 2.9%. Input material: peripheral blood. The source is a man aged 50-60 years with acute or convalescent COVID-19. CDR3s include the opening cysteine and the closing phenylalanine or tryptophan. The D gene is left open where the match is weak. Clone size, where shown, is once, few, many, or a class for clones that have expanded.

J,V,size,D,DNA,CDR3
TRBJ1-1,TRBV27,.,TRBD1,TGTGCCAGCAGCATAAGAGGGACAGGGAACACTGAAGCTTTCTTT,CASSIRGTGNTEAFF
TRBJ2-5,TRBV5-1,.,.,TGCGCCAGCAGCTTGGCGGGGGGCCTAACTCAAGAGACCCAGTACTTC,CASSLAGGLTQETQYF
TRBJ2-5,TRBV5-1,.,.,TGCGCCAGCAGCTTAGCGGTGCAAGAGACCCAGTACTTC,CASSLAVQETQYF
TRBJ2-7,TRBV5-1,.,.,TGCGCCAGCAGCCCGGAGGGAGCCTACGAGCAGTACTTC,CASSPEGAYEQYF
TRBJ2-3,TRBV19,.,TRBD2,TGTGCCAGTAGTATGGCCCTAGCGGGAGGGCCGAGCACAGATACGCAGTATTTT,CASSMALAGGPSTDTQYF
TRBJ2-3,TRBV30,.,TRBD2,TGTGCCTGGATGGCAGGGATGAACGCGGGGGATTTT,CAWMAGMNAGDF
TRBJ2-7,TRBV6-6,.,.,TGTGCCAGCAGTTATGGGACAACATGGGAGCAGTACTTC,CASSYGTTWEQYF
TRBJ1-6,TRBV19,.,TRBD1,TGTGCCAGTAGTAGTGGACAGGGAGGATATTCACCCCTCCACTTT,CASSSGQGGYSPLHF
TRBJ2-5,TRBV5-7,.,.,TGTGCCAGCAGCCCAACGAGAGAGACCCAGTACTTC,CASSPTRETQYF
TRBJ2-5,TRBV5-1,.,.,TGCGCCGTCCAGGGCCAGGCGGAGACCCAGTACTTC,CAVQGQAETQYF
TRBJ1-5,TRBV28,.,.,TGTGCCAGCCTCTCCAAGGCGGCAGGGCTCCAGGGGTTTAAAAATAGCAATCAGCCCCAGCATTTT,CASLSKAAGLQGFKNSNQPQHF
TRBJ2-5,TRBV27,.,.,TGTGCCAGCAGTTTGTCAGGCGTTTGGGAGACCCAGTACTTC,CASSLSGVWETQYF
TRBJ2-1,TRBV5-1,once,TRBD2,TGCGCCAGCAGCCCCAGCCGTAGCGGGGACTCCTACAATGAGCAGTTCTTC,CASSPSRSGDSYNEQFF
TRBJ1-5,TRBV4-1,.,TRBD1,TGCGCCAGCAGCCAGGCCCAGGGGGTCAATCAGCCCCAGCATTTT,CASSQAQGVNQPQHF
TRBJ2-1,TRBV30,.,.,TGTGCCTGGAGAGTGGGAGGGGGGGATTCCTACAATGAGCAGTTCTTC,CAWRVGGGDSYNEQFF
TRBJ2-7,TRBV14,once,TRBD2,TGTGCCAGCAGCGTCGGGACTAGCGGGGAATACGAGCAGTACTTC,CASSVGTSGEYEQYF
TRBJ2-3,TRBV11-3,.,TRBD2,TGTGCCAGTAGAGGGACTAGCGGGGGAGGAGATACGCAGTATTTT,CASRGTSGGGDTQYF
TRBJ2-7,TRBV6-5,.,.,TGTGCCAGCATCAGGACAGCGAGCTCCTACGAGCAGTACTTC,CASIRTASSYEQYF
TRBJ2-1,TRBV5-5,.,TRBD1,TGTGCCAGCAGCTACCCGGGACAGTCGAATGAGCAGTTCTTC,CASSYPGQSNEQFF
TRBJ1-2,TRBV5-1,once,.,TGCGCCAGCAGCTTGGCCCCGAGAACTATTGGTGGCTACACCTTC,CASSLAPRTIGGYTF
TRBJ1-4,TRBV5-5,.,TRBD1,TGTGCCAGCAGCTTGGATCCAGGGGGCATAGAAAAACTGTTTTTT,CASSLDPGGIEKLFF
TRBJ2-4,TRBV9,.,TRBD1,TGTGCCAGCAGCATCAGGACAGGGCCAAACATTCAGTACTTC,CASSIRTGPNIQYF
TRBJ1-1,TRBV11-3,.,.,TGTGCCAGCAGCCTTACCCCCGATGGAGGTGAAGCTTTCTTT,CASSLTPDGGEAFF
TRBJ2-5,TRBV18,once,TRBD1,TGTGCCAGCTCACCCCTGGCAGGGGGCGAGACCCAGTACTTC,CASSPLAGGETQYF
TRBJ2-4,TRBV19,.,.,TGTGCCAGTATCGGACATGGCAAAAACATTCAGTACTTC,CASIGHGKNIQYF
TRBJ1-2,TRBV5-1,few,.,TGCGCCAGCAGCTTTACAGGGCCACAGGAAGGCTACACCTTC,CASSFTGPQEGYTF
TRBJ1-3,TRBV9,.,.,TGTGCCAGCAGCGTAGATGGGGGGATTGGAAACACCATATATTTT,CASSVDGGIGNTIYF
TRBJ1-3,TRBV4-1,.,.,TGCGCCAGCAGCCAAGATGGAGGGTTCAGCTCTGGAAACACCATATATTTT,CASSQDGGFSSGNTIYF
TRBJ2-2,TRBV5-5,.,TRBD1,TGTGCCAGCAGCTTTGAGACAGGGGACACCGGGGAGCTGTTTTTT,CASSFETGDTGELFF